The following is a T cell receptor (beta chain) sequence with its context. Its antigen remains unidentified. Treatment described: approximately nine-day PBMC culture with coronavirus spike peptide pools or control peptides (ViraFEST assay). Via ViraFEST, peptide pools expanded antigen-specific T cells before TCR sequencing. Dates of PCR positivity, March to December 2020, preceded the US Alpha, Beta and Delta variants. This entry belongs to a study of vaccination and CD4 T cells after COVID-19. Study summary: In culture, cells were exposed to overlapping spike peptides from SARS-CoV-2, HCoV-NL63, HCoV-OC43 and HCoV-229E.

Germline V gene lookup returns CDR1 MNHNS and CDR2 SASEGT. Trimming at V came to 5 bases and at J to 6 bases, leaving 9 bases not matched to a gene. The CDR3 spans 15 residues. Cultured CD4+ T-cell DNA underwent Oncomine TCR Beta short-read sequencing. MiXCR, run by TCRdb on the PCR reads, gives a single entry per CDR3 protein. The profile shows around 21,000 distinct CDR3 sequences, about 56% of them singletons. Study conclusions and caveats: Median counts of SARS-CoV-2-reactive clonotypes increased from roughly 21 to 40; this difference was not significant.

Sequenced: CD4+ T cells from blood, cultured in vitro. The chain has TRBV6-1 and TRBJ1-5; 8 bases fit TRBD1. The receptor's source is a human donor who had recovered from COVID-19. CDR3: CASSPTDRGSQPQHF. DNA of the CDR3: TGTGCCAGCAGTCCCACCGACAGGGGTAGTCAGCCCCAGCATTTT.